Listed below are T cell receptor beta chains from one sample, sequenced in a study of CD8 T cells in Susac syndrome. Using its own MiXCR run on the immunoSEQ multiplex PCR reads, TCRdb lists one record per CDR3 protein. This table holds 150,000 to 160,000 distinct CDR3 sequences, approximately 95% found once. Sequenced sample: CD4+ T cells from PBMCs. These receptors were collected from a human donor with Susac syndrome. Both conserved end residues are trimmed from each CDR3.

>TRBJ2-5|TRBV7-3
ASSLTGRRGVETQY
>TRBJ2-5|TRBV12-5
ASGPHETQY
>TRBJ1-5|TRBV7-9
ASGRSNQPQH
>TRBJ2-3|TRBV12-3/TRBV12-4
ASSLLAGALASTDTQY
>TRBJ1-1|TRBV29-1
SVEAHANTEAF
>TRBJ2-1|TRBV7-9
ASSLGENGVNEQF
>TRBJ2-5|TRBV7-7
ASSRWGGYQETQY
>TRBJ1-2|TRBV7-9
ASRGEVDYGYT
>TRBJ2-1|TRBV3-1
ASSPDSGNEQF
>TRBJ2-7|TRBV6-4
ASSVGCDREY
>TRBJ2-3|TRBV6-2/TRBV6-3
ASSYPPDNDLDTQY
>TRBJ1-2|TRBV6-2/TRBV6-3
ATTSLNYGYT
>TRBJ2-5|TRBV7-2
ASSLDPARGQTQY
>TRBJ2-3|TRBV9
ASSQLPGLPTDTQY
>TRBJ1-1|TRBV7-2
ASSFPTGGRGAF
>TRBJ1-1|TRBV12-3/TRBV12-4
ASRAGTGEAF
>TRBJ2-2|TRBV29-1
SVVARGVLTGELF
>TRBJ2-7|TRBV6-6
ASSYSVYEQY
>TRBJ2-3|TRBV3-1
ASSQDGGADTQY
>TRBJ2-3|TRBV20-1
SASILAGGQGGDTQY
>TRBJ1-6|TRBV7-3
ASSTRGNESPLH
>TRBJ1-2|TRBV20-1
SAQGGQRDYGYT
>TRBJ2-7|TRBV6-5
ASSYQPGQRQY
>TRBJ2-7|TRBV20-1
SARRHEGVDEQY
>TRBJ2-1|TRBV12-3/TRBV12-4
ASSLGQGTFNEQF
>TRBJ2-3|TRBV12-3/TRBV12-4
ASSRDRVADTQY
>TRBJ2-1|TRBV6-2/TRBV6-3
ASSNGLSSYNEQF
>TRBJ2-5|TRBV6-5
ASSSTSVPQETQY
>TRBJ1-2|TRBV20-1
SASTGALGYT
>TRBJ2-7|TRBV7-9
ASASGADYEQY
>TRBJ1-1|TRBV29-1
SVASAGWNTEAF
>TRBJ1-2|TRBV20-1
SARGLSDGYT
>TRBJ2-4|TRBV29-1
SVGGGTNIQY
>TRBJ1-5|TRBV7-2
ASSLKGVRGNQPQH
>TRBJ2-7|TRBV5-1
ASSLEQTYEQY
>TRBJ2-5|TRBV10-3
AIRGDSEATQY
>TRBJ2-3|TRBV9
ASSAGEGDTQY
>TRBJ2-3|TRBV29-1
SVEGLAGACTDTQY
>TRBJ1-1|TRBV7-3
ASILGGMNTEAF
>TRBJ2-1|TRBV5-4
ASSEAGTYNEQF
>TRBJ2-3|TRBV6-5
ASSARDSNTQY
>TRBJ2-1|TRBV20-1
SARTGSSYNEQF
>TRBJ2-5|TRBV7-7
ASSLVGGDQETQY
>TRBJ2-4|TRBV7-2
AIPLGAAKNIQY
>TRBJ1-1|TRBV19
ASSQGVLGNTEAF
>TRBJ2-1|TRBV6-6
ASSYRQAYNEQF
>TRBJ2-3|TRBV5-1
ASSLAHSEDTQY
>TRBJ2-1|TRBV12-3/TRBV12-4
ASLFVPPAYNEQF
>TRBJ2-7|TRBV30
AWGQGVYEQY
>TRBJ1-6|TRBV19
ASRQGAYNSPLH
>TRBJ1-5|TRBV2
ASSGQGARQPQH
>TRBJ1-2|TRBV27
ASSSGQGAYGYT
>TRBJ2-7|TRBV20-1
SARGWASYEQY